One TCR beta chain is described in this entry. Germline loops: CDR1 SGHDT, CDR2 YYEEEE. V lost 0 bases, J lost 0 bases, and 4 bases lay in between. The CDR3 has 14 residues. This sample stems from a study of T-cell memory formation after mild COVID-19. Constant-segment primers and 5'RACE yielded cDNA libraries for TCR alpha and TCR beta, each carrying sample barcodes and UMIs. TCRdb reprocessed the 5' RACE reads with MiXCR, giving one entry per CDR3 protein. The sample shows about 90,000 distinct CDR3 sequences, about 12% of them seen only once. This receptor was obtained from an adult woman who had mild COVID-19 (a few samples of this study predate the infection). Cell type and time point are not known. V and J are TRBV5-6 and TRBJ2-1; no firm D call. Input material: PBMCs or a T cell subset sorted from them (not recorded which). The CDR3 DNA sequence: TGTGCCAGCAGCTTGGGGCCCTCCTACAATGAGCAGTTCTTC. This translates into CASSLGPSYNEQFF. The full variable domain, completed using reference TRBV5-6 and TRBJ2-1, is DAGVTQSPTHLIKTRGQQVTLRCSPKSGHDTVSWYQQALGQGPQFIFQYYEEEERQRGNFPDRFSGHQFPNYSSELNVNALLLGDSALYLCASSLGPSYNEQFFGPGTRLTVL.